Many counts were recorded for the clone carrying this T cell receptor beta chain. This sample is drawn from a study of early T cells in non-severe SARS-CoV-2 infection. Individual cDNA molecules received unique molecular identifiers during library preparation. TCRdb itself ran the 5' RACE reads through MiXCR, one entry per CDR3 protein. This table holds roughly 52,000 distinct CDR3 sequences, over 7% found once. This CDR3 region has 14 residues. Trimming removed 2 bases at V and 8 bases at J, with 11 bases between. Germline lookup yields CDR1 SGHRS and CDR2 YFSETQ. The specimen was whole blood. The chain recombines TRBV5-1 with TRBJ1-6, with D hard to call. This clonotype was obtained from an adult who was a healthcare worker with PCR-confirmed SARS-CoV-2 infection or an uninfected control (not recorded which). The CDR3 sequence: CASSFKVSDSPLHF. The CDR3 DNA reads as TGCGCCAGCAGCTTTAAGGTTTCGGATTCACCCCTCCACTTT. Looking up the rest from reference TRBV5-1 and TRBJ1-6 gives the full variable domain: KAGVTQTPRYLIKTRGQQVTLSCSPISGHRSVSWYQQTPGQGLQFLFEYFSETQRNKGNFPGRFSGRQFSNSRSEMNVSTLELGDSALYLCASSFKVSDSPLHFGNGTRLTVT.